These 16 T cell receptor beta chains originate from one sample sequenced in a study of T cell repertoires in cytomegalovirus infection. TCRdb analysed the reads with MiXCR anew, one entry per CDR3 protein. The sample includes approximately 500,000 distinct CDR3 sequences, more than 15% of them seen just once. Material: CD8+ T cells from PBMCs. These TCRs come from a human donor in good health (CMV status not recorded). Some clones in this sample may be carry-over from other donors' samples.

Worth noting for this clonotype: This may be a read error, as it is one base from a much larger clone. This sequence joins TRBV10-3 and TRBJ2-2, with 7 positions matching TRBD2. Germline CDR1 and CDR2: ENHRY and SYGVKD. J gave up 3 bases and V 7 bases, and 8 bases lay outside the gene matches. CDR3 length: 15 residues. This chain's CDR3 is CAIKTRGGDTGELFF. In nucleotides, the CDR3 is TGTGCCATCAAGACTCGCGGGGGAGACACCGGGGAGCTGTTTTTT.

The chain joins TRBV27 to TRBJ1-3; D not certain. The CDR3 is made up of 14 amino acids. Germline V CDR1 and CDR2: MNHEY, SMNVEV (reference sequence). Trimming took off 1 base at V and 0 bases at J, with 4 bases between the two ends. Here the CDR3 DNA reads TGTGCCAGCAGTTTATTGCTCTCTGGAAACACCATATATTTT. It is translated as CASSLLLSGNTIYF.

This clonotype was counted many times. The chain is built from TRBV7-6 and TRBJ2-5, with 9 bases matching TRBD2. The CDR3 runs to 16 residues. The junction had 6 bases not matched to a gene; V was cut back by 0 bases and J by 4 bases. Looked up from germline, CDR1 is SGHVS and CDR2 is FNYEAQ. The CDR3 region is CASSLAGGGALETQYF. CDR3 nucleotides: TGTGCCAGCAGCTTAGCTGGCGGGGGGGCCCTAGAGACCCAGTACTTC.

This clonotype was observed many times. The chain employs TRBV7-3 and TRBJ2-2, with D possibly being TRBD2 (6 bases). The CDR3 length is 16 residues. Germline CDR1 and CDR2: SGHTA and FQGTGA. V dropped 4 bases and J dropped 0 bases, with 12 bases sitting between them. CDR3 loop: CASSSFGTPNTGELFF. The CDR3 nucleotides read TGTGCCAGCAGCTCATTCGGGACTCCGAACACCGGGGAGCTGTTTTTT.

The chain recombines TRBV29-1 with TRBJ2-6; D not resolved. The CDR3 sequence is 13 residues long. Germline V gene sequence: CDR1 SQVTM, CDR2 ANQGSEA. The V gene lost 5 bases and the J gene lost 4 bases, with 9 bases spanning the gap. The CDR3 DNA sequence: TGCAGCGTTCGCCCGGCCGGGGCCAACGTCCTGACTTTC. Translated: CSVRPAGANVLTF.

A few counts support this clonotype. V is TRBV9 and J is TRBJ1-5; D is unresolved. The CDR3 consists of 14 residues. Trimming took 4 bases from V and 7 from J, leaving 15 bases between them. Looked up from germline, CDR1 is SGDLS and CDR2 is YYNGEE. This chain's CDR3 is CASSSSDWNQPQHF. The CDR3 nucleotides read TGTGCCAGCAGCTCTAGCGATTGGAACCAGCCCCAGCATTTT.

This clonotype has a count of ten or more. The chain recombines TRBV19 with TRBJ2-7, with 9 nucleotides matching TRBD1. Germline CDR1 is LNHDA and CDR2 is SQIVND (reference sequence). This CDR3 comprises 14 residues. V was pared by 7 bases and J by 0 bases, with 4 bases of the junction left unmatched. In DNA form, the CDR3 reads TGTGCCAGTACCCGGACAGGGGACTCCTACGAGCAGTACTTC. Translating it yields CASTRTGDSYEQYF. Together with reference TRBV19 and TRBJ2-7, the CDR3 gives the full variable domain: DGGITQSPKYLFRKEGQNVTLSCEQNLNHDAMYWYRQDPGQGLRLIYYSQIVNDFQKGDIAEGYSVSREKKESFPLTVTSAQKNPTAFYLCASTRTGDSYEQYFGPGTRLTVT.

This clonotype showed up just once. This chain connects TRBV19 to TRBJ1-1; D unclear. Germline V gene sequence: CDR1 LNHDA, CDR2 SQIVND (reference sequence). The germline V and J ends were trimmed by 5 bases and 6 bases, with 7 bases remaining between them. The CDR3 covers 11 residues. The CDR3 here is CASSGIPEAFF. The CDR3 coding sequence is TGTGCCAGTAGTGGGATACCTGAAGCTTTCTTT.

The table lists this clonotype with a few counts. V gene TRBV30 combines with J gene TRBJ2-3; 15 bases are shared with TRBD2. The V gene's germline CDR1 is GTSNPN and CDR2 SVGIG (reference sequence). The V and J ends lost 6 bases and 3 bases, in that order; junction bases with no gene match: 4. The CDR3 is made up of 15 amino acids. The CDR3 sequence is CACGLAGGPTDTQYF. The CDR3 DNA is TGTGCCTGCGGACTAGCGGGAGGGCCGACAGATACGCAGTATTTT.

The J gene is TRBJ2-1, the V gene TRBV4-2; possible D gene TRBD2, 6 bases. The germline CDR1 and CDR2 sequences are LGHNA and YNFKEQ. The V end was cut by 0 bases, the J end by 8 bases, with 20 bases between. This CDR3 is 17 amino acids long. CDR3 coding DNA: TGTGCCAGCAGCCAAGAGTATTACGGCCGGGGGTACGATGAGCAGTTCTTC. Amino acids: CASSQEYYGRGYDEQFF.

There are a few counts of this clonotype. V and J are TRBV28 and TRBJ1-6, with TRBD1 identical over 8 bases. CDR1 is MDHEN and CDR2 is SYDVKM in the germline V gene. The length of the CDR3 is 15 residues. V lost 5 bases to trimming and J lost 8 bases; unmatched junction nucleotides: 8. CDR3 loop: CASSPDRERYSPLHF. The CDR3 DNA reads as TGTGCCAGCAGTCCGGACAGGGAAAGATATTCACCCCTCCACTTT.

V gene TRBV15 combines with J gene TRBJ2-5; 10 bases map to TRBD2. The V segment lost 2 bases and the J segment 5 bases; nucleotides outside the gene matches: 11. Germline-derived CDR1 and CDR2 are LNHNV and YYDKDF (reference sequence). The CDR3 loop spans 17 amino acids. As DNA, the CDR3 is TGTGCCACCAGCAGATCATTAGCGGGGGGCCCGGAGGAGACCCAGTACTTC. This encodes CATSRSLAGGPEETQYF.

The rearrangement links TRBV4-2 to TRBJ1-2; TRBD1 matches at 9 bases. CDR1 and CDR2 (germline): LGHNA, YNFKEQ. V lost 0 bases, J lost 4 bases, and 12 bases stayed unmatched. This CDR3 is 18 amino acids long. As DNA, the CDR3 is TGTGCCAGCAGCCAAGACCCGGGACAGGGCCTACAACTCTATGGCTACACCTTC. Translated, it gives CASSQDPGQGLQLYGYTF.

The genes are TRBV29-1 and TRBJ1-1, with TRBD1 matching 7 bases. CDR1 is SQVTM, CDR2 ANQGSEA, per germline. The CDR3 extends over 15 amino acids. J gave up 8 bases and V 6 bases, and 18 bases lay outside the gene matches. Here the CDR3 reads CSVGEDRRKYREAFF. The DNA for the CDR3 is TGCAGCGTCGGTGAGGACAGGCGGAAATATAGGGAAGCTTTCTTT.

V gene TRBV19 combines with J gene TRBJ2-5; the D call may be TRBD1 or TRBD2 (5 bases each). V lost 6 bases and J lost 1, with 21 bases in between. CDR1 LNHDA and CDR2 SQIVND come from the germline V gene (reference sequence). The CDR3 has 17 amino acids. CDR3 bases: TGTGCCAGTAGCAATTCCTTAGACAGAGGGTTCCAAGAGACCCAGTACTTC. Translating it yields CASSNSLDRGFQETQYF.

This clonotype was observed a handful of times. The chain is built from TRBV27 and TRBJ2-7; D possibly matches TRBD1 or TRBD2 (5 bases each). Trimming removed 3 bases at V and 0 bases at J, with 9 bases between. The CDR3 totals 14 residues. Germline CDR1 MNHEY, CDR2 SMNVEV (reference sequence). In nucleotides, the CDR3 is TGTGCCAGCAGTTTCAAGGGGAGCTCCTACGAGCAGTACTTC. Amino acid sequence: CASSFKGSSYEQYF.